Included here is one T cell receptor (beta chain) sequence, with context. No antigen is known for it. Researchers used the Oncomine TCR Beta short-read assay to sequence DNA from cultured CD4+ T cells. Genomic DNA was extracted from cultured CD4+ T cells. TCRdb fed the PCR reads into MiXCR, producing one record per CDR3 protein. The sample lists about 20,000 distinct CDR3 sequences, just under 55% seen once, with approximately 17% in the top ten. This specimen belongs to a study of vaccination and CD4 T cells after COVID-19. Study details: Convalescent participants consisted of six males and four females, two being Hispanic.

Overall study results and limits: A median of approximately 90% of reactive clones, in convalescent patients, became evident only post-vaccination. The median number of SARS-CoV-2-reactive clonotypes increased from approximately 21 to 38, a change that did not reach significance.

Treatment here: roughly ten-day PBMC culture with coronavirus spike peptide pools or control peptides (ViraFEST assay). The V end was cut by 3 bases, the J end by 4 bases, with 7 bases between. The CDR3 runs 12 residues. The germline CDR1 and CDR2 sequences are LNHNV and YYDKDF (reference sequence). What was sequenced was CD4+ T cells from blood, cultured in vitro. This receptor was taken from a human donor who had recovered from COVID-19. J is TRBJ2-7 and V is TRBV15; tentatively, D is TRBD1 (6 bases). The CDR3 loop reads CATSRGAYEQYF. The CDR3 bases are TGTGCCACCAGCAGGGGGGCTTACGAGCAGTACTTC. The full variable domain, with the rest looked up from reference TRBV15 and TRBJ2-7, is DAMVIQNPRYQVTQFGKPVTLSCSQTLNHNVMYWYQQKSSQAPKLLFHYYDKDFNNEADTPDNFQSRRPNTSFCFLDIRSPGLGDTAMYLCATSRGAYEQYFGPGTRLTVT.